The 18 T cell receptor beta chains presented below share a single source sample, sequenced in a study of response to subunit inactivated influenza vaccine. TCRdb called the RT-PCR reads again in MiXCR, with one record for every CDR3 protein. The repertoire consists of approximately 700,000 distinct CDR3 sequences, with roughly 14% occurring once and the leading ten covering around 6.5%. The material was PBMCs from blood, obtained less than 15 days before vaccination. Source of these receptors: a man over 45 who received an inactivated influenza vaccine.

This clonotype was seen only a few times. J is TRBJ2-1 and V is TRBV20-1, with D uncertain. Germline V gene lookup returns CDR1 DFQATT and CDR2 SNEGSKA (reference sequence). There are 13 residues in the CDR3. Trimming removed 3 bases from V and 9 bases from J, with 15 bases in between. The CDR3 spells CSASRRNLPEQFF. The CDR3 DNA reads TGCAGTGCTAGTAGGCGGAACCTACCTGAGCAGTTCTTC.

This clonotype appeared a few times. The V call is TRBV28, the J call TRBJ1-2, with 9 bases identical to TRBD1. The CDR3 extends over 14 amino acids. The V gene's germline CDR1 is MDHEN and CDR2 SYDVKM. The trim removed 6 bases at V and 5 bases at J, leaving 7 bases unmatched. The CDR3 sequence: CASSPGTGRYGYTF. The CDR3 bases are TGTGCCAGCAGCCCCGGGACAGGGAGATATGGCTACACCTTC.

CDR3 DNA: TGCAGCGTGGATAGACTAATTTCTTCCTACAATGAGCAGTTCTTC. Translating it yields CSVDRLISSYNEQFF. V is TRBV29-1 and J is TRBJ2-1; the D gene is possibly TRBD2 (5 bases). Between the trimmed V and J ends, which lost 6 bases and 1 base, there was a span of 16 bases. CDR1 and CDR2 (germline): SQVTM, ANQGSEA. This CDR3 has 15 amino acids.

The chain links TRBV5-1 to TRBJ1-1; D is possibly TRBD1 (5 bases). The CDR3 contains 18 residues. From germline, CDR1 is SGHRS and CDR2 YFSETQ. The ends were cut back, 1 base at V and 0 bases at J, with 19 bases in the middle. The CDR3 region has the DNA TGCGCCAGCAGCTTGAGGGACGCCGCCCCGTCCATGAACACTGAAGCTTTCTTT. As protein: CASSLRDAAPSMNTEAFF.

CDR3 DNA sequence: TGTGCCAGCAGCTTAGCGCGGACAGGGGGCGTTACGCAGTATTTT. It yields the protein CASSLARTGGVTQYF. V and J are TRBV7-2 and TRBJ2-3; 11 nucleotides agree with TRBD1. Germline V gene data show CDR1 as SGHTA and CDR2 as FQGNSA. The CDR3 length is 15 residues. The V segment lost 0 bases and the J segment 8 bases; nucleotides outside the gene matches: 4. The full variable domain, its missing parts supplied by reference TRBV7-2 and TRBJ2-3, is GAGVSQSPSNKVTEKGKDVELRCDPISGHTALYWYRQSLGQGLEFLIYFQGNSAPDKSGLPSDRFSAERTGGSVSTLTIQRTQQEDSAVYLCASSLARTGGVTQYFGPGTRLTVL.

This clonotype has ten or more counts. The chain uses TRBV12-3 or TRBV12-4 and TRBJ2-3; possible D gene TRBD2, 6 bases. V was cut by 5 bases and J by 0 bases, with 18 bases left in between. The CDR3 is made up of 17 amino acids. CDR3 in amino acids: CASSHYAGGGSTDTQYF. In DNA, the CDR3 is TGTGCCAGCAGTCACTACGCGGGTGGGGGGAGCACAGATACGCAGTATTTT.

This clonotype was counted a few times. The CDR3, as DNA: TGTGCCAGCAGGGGAGGAACCTTCTCTGGGGCCAACGTCCTGACTTTC. This translates into CASRGGTFSGANVLTF. The V call is TRBV2, the J call TRBJ2-6, with D perhaps TRBD2 (6 bases). In germline, CDR1 is SNHLY, CDR2 FYNNEI. CDR3 length equals 16 residues. V was cut by 6 bases and J by 0 bases, with 12 bases left in between. The whole variable domain, remainder taken from reference TRBV2 and TRBJ2-6, is EPEVTQTPSHQVTQMGQEVILRCVPISNHLYFYWYRQILGQKVEFLVSFYNNEISEKSEIFDDQFSVERPDGSNFTLKIRSTKLEDSAMYFCASRGGTFSGANVLTFGAGSRLTVL.

This clonotype was recorded a few times. The V and J genes are TRBV27 and TRBJ2-1; 9 bases are a match to TRBD2. V lost 1 base to trimming and J lost 6 bases; unmatched junction nucleotides: 4. Germline CDR1 and CDR2: MNHEY and SMNVEV (reference sequence). This CDR3 has 15 residues. The CDR3 loop reads CASSLLASGINEQFF. In nucleotides, the CDR3 is TGTGCCAGCAGTTTATTGGCTAGCGGGATCAATGAGCAGTTCTTC.

This clonotype was counted only a few times. The chain recombines TRBV5-1 with TRBJ2-2; 8 bases agree with TRBD1. Germline CDR1 SGHRS, CDR2 YFSETQ. The CDR3 loop spans 17 amino acids. The J segment lost 1 base and the V segment lost 0 bases, leaving 5 bases of the junction unmatched. The CDR3 protein is CASSLAQGARNTGELFF. DNA for the CDR3: TGCGCCAGCAGCTTGGCCCAGGGGGCGAGGAACACCGGGGAGCTGTTTTTT.

The V call is TRBV10-3, the J call TRBJ1-1; perhaps TRBD1 as D (6 bases). The CDR3 length is 13 residues. Trimming shortened V by 8 bases and J by 4 bases, and 14 bases separated the two germline ends. Germline V gene lookup returns CDR1 ENHRY and CDR2 SYGVKD. The CDR3: CAIGNRVATEAFF. CDR3 nucleotide sequence: TGTGCCATCGGAAACAGGGTTGCCACTGAAGCTTTCTTT.

This rearrangement joins TRBV15 to TRBJ1-5; 7 bases are a match to TRBD1. The CDR3 sequence is 15 residues long. Germline values: CDR1 LNHNV, CDR2 YYDKDF (reference sequence). Trimming cost V 5 bases and J 7 bases; bases outside gene matches: 11. The CDR3 DNA sequence: TGTGCCACCAGCGGCAGACAGGGAAGCGGACAGCCCCAGCATTTT. As protein: CATSGRQGSGQPQHF.

The J gene is TRBJ2-7, the V gene TRBV29-1; TRBD1 is a possible D gene (7 bases). Germline V gene data show CDR1 as SQVTM and CDR2 as ANQGSEA. Deletions cut 7 bases from V and 5 bases from J, with 18 bases between. The CDR3 is made up of 13 amino acids. The CDR3 nucleotides read TGCAGCGGTCGGGGGATAGGGGGCAACGAGCAGTACTTC. It codes for CSGRGIGGNEQYF.

The chain joins TRBV9 to TRBJ2-3, with D unresolved. Germline V gene sequence: CDR1 SGDLS, CDR2 YYNGEE. The CDR3 contains 14 residues. V was clipped by 3 bases and J by 4 bases, with 12 bases between them. The CDR3 nucleotides read TGTGCCAGCAGCGCGGTACACAGCTCAGATACGCAGTATTTT. Protein sequence: CASSAVHSSDTQYF.

The chain has TRBV12-3 or TRBV12-4 and TRBJ1-4, with a tentative D call TRBD1 (5 bases). Trimming left V 0 bases short and J 8 bases short, with 13 bases between. CDR3 length: 15 residues. The CDR3 spells CASSLASHRTEKLFF. DNA of the CDR3: TGTGCCAGCAGTTTAGCCAGCCACAGGACCGAAAAACTGTTTTTT.

The table lists this clonotype with a few counts. The chain uses TRBV7-9 and TRBJ2-5; no definite D call. V was trimmed by 4 bases and J by 5 bases, leaving 5 bases between them. The CDR3 is made up of 11 amino acids. Germline CDR1 is SEHNR and CDR2 is FQNEAQ (reference sequence). In DNA, the CDR3 is TGTGCCAGCAGCTCATTCGAGACCCAGTACTTC. It yields the protein CASSSFETQYF.

This clonotype has only a few counts. Compared with germline, one end of the junction differs, possibly owing to a read error. The V gene is TRBV28, the J gene TRBJ1-2; the D is unclear. CDR1 is MDHEN, CDR2 SYDVKM, per germline. The CDR3 is 11 amino acids. The CDR3 bases are TGTGCCAGCAGTTTTGGGCAGGTGGACGTCTTC. This encodes CASSFGQVDVF.

This clonotype was seen more than once but under ten times. The CDR3 bases are TGCAGTGCCTCGGACAGGACCTATAATTCACCCCTCCACTTT. The encoded protein is CSASDRTYNSPLHF. V usage is TRBV20-1 and J usage is TRBJ1-6, with 7 positions matching TRBD1. This CDR3 contains 14 residues. V was pared by 6 bases and J by 2 bases, with 4 bases of the junction left unmatched. Germline CDR1 and CDR2: DFQATT and SNEGSKA (reference sequence).

This clonotype was recorded a few times. CDR3 DNA: TGTGCCAGCAGCCCTAACTTCGGTCAGCCCCAGCATTTT. This sequence encodes CASSPNFGQPQHF. V and J are TRBV7-2 and TRBJ1-5, with no clear D. CDR3 length equals 13 residues. CDR1 and CDR2 from the germline V gene are SGHTA and FQGNSA. V was clipped by 5 bases and J by 6 bases, with 11 bases between them.